These T cell receptor beta chains were read from a single sample in a study of T cells after yellow fever vaccination. TCRdb re-derived calls from the 5' RACE reads in MiXCR, one entry per CDR3 protein. In the table there are under 150,000 distinct CDR3 sequences, roughly 15% of which are singletons. Sequences were derived from CD8+ T cells sorted from PBMCs, sampled 5 days after the yellow fever booster vaccination. Source of these receptors: a young man who received the YFV17D yellow fever vaccine. The CDR3 runs from the conserved cysteine through the conserved F or W. The order of the fields is D gene, J gene, clone size, V gene, CDR3 DNA, CDR3 protein. A D gene is named only where the DNA matches it firmly. Some rows have no size entry. The others give once, few or many, or a class for an expanded clone.

NA | TRBJ2-5 | few | TRBV29-1 | TGCAGCGTTGAACCCCGGGGCGTCGGGGAGACCCAGTACTTC | CSVEPRGVGETQYF
NA | TRBJ2-6 | few | TRBV9 | TGTGCCAGCAGCGCTAGGGACATTGGCTCTGGGGCCAACGTCCTGACTTTC | CASSARDIGSGANVLTF
TRBD1 | TRBJ2-3 | few | TRBV5-4 | TGTGCCAGCAGCCTTCCAGGTCCGCTTTACAGGGGGCCGGGAGATACGCAGTATTTT | CASSLPGPLYRGPGDTQYF
NA | TRBJ1-5 | NA | TRBV11-2 | TGTGCCAGCAGCTTAAATAGAAATCAGCCCCAGCATTTT | CASSLNRNQPQHF
NA | TRBJ1-1 | NA | TRBV12-3/TRBV12-4 | TGTGCCAGCAGTTCGAGCGAGAACGCTGAAGCTTTCTTT | CASSSSENAEAFF
NA | TRBJ2-3 | NA | TRBV6-5 | TGTGCCAGCAGTTACGGGGGGTTCGACACAGATACGCAGTATTTT | CASSYGGFDTDTQYF
NA | TRBJ1-1 | few | TRBV27 | TGTGCCAGCAGTCCCAGGGGACGGCTGACCGGATGGACTGAAGCTTTCTTT | CASSPRGRLTGWTEAFF
NA | TRBJ1-2 | few | TRBV12-3/TRBV12-4 | TGTGCCAGCAGTTGGGGGTTTGCAGCTAACTATGGCTACACCTTC | CASSWGFAANYGYTF
TRBD2 | TRBJ2-7 | few | TRBV5-1 | TGCGCCAGCAGCCTGGAGAGACTAGCGTACGGTTCCTACGAGCAGTACTTC | CASSLERLAYGSYEQYF
TRBD1 | TRBJ1-2 | few | TRBV19 | TGTGCCAGTAGAAATCGACAGGGGCCGGGAGGCTACACCTTC | CASRNRQGPGGYTF
NA | TRBJ2-2 | NA | TRBV5-6 | TGTGCCAGCAGCTTTATTACCGGGGAGCTGTTTTTT | CASSFITGELFF
TRBD1 | TRBJ2-1 | few | TRBV18 | TGTGCCAGCTCACCCGCGACAGGGGGCTGGGATGAGCAGTTCTTC | CASSPATGGWDEQFF
NA | TRBJ1-2 | few | TRBV12-3/TRBV12-4 | TGTGCCAGCAGTTTAGGCGGTAGCTATGGCTACACCTTC | CASSLGGSYGYTF
NA | TRBJ2-7 | few | TRBV5-5 | TGTGCCAGCAGCTTGGCAGGGAGAGCCACCTACGAGCAGTACTTC | CASSLAGRATYEQYF
NA | TRBJ1-6 | NA | TRBV7-2 | TGTGCCAGCAGCTACCGACCTAATTCACCCCTCCACTTT | CASSYRPNSPLHF
NA | TRBJ1-1 | few | TRBV19 | TGTGCCAGTACTCCCTTGGGGGTATGGGCTGAAGCTTTCTTT | CASTPLGVWAEAFF
NA | TRBJ1-5 | NA | TRBV5-5 | TGTGCCAGCACCGCGACGGGGATGAGCAATCAGCCCCAGCATTTT | CASTATGMSNQPQHF
NA | TRBJ1-5 | NA | TRBV6-6 | TGTGCCAGCACTCCGACAGAACCTAATCAGCCCCAGCATTTT | CASTPTEPNQPQHF
NA | TRBJ2-4 | many | TRBV7-2 | TGTGCCAGCACCTCGTCCGCGCGGGCTGACATTCAGTACTTC | CASTSSARADIQYF
TRBD1 | TRBJ1-2 | few | TRBV19 | TGTGCCAGTTCCTTTGGGACAGGGAGTGGCTACACCTTC | CASSFGTGSGYTF
TRBD2 | TRBJ2-5 | NA | TRBV4-3 | TGCGCCAGCAGCCAAGAAACTAGCGGGGGACGGCGGGAGACCCAGTACTTC | CASSQETSGGRRETQYF
NA | TRBJ2-3 | few | TRBV9 | TGTGCCAGCAGCGCTGGACCCGCCCCCACAGATACGCAGTATTTT | CASSAGPAPTDTQYF
TRBD1 | TRBJ1-1 | few | TRBV7-9 | TGTGCCAGCGCTGGATGGGACAGGGGGCGACCAAACACTGAAGCTTTCTTT | CASAGWDRGRPNTEAFF
TRBD1 | TRBJ2-3 | few | TRBV7-9 | TGTGCCAGCAGCGCCCGACAGGGTACCACAGATACGCAGTATTTT | CASSARQGTTDTQYF